This TCR beta chain was captured by sequencing in a study of Tregs in tolerant kidney transplant recipients. Overall study results and limits: The small number of patients limits these findings pending further validation.

Before regulatory T cell sorting, thawed PBMCs rested overnight at 37°C in about 200 IU/ml IL-2. This clone occurred once. Its antigen is not known. Repertoires were generated with immunoSEQ multiplex PCR, while TCRdb's copy carries only in-frame clones and drops some. The table lists just under 65,000 clones, 98% of them singletons. In germline, CDR1 is LGHNA, CDR2 YSLEER. This CDR3 region has 17 residues. With 2 bases clipped from V and 5 bases from J, the junction kept 10 bases outside the gene matches. This clonotype was sampled from a human donor who received a combined kidney and bone marrow transplant. This chain links TRBV4-3 with TRBJ1-4; 8 bases map to TRBD1. The sequenced sample was Tregs from blood, obtained before the transplant. The CDR3 DNA reads as TGCGCCAGCAGCCAAAGGTGGACAGGGAAGATAAATGAAAAACTGTTTTTT. This gives the protein CASSQRWTGKINEKLFF.